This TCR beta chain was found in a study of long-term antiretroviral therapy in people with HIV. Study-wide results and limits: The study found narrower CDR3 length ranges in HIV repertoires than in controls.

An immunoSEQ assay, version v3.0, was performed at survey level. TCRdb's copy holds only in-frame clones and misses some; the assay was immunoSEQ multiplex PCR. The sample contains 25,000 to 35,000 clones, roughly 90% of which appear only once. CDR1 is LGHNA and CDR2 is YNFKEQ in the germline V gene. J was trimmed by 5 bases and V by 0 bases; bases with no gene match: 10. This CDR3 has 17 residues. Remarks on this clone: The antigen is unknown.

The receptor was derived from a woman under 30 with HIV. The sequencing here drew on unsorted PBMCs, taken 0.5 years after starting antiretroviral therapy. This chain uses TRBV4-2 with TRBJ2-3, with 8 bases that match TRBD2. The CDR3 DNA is TGTGCCAGCAGCCAAGAAAGCCTAGGAGCGGGAGTAGATACGCAGTATTTT. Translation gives CASSQESLGAGVDTQYF.